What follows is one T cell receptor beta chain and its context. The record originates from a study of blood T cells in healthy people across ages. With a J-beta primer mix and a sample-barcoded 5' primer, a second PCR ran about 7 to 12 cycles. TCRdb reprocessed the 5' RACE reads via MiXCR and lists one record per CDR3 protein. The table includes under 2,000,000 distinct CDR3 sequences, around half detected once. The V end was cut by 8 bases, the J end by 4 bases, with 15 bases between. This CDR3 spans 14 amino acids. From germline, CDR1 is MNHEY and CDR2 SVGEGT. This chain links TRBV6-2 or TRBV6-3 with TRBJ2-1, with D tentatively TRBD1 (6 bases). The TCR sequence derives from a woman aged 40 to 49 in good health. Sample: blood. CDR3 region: CASGEQGGYNEQFF. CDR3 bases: TGTGCCAGCGGGGAACAGGGTGGATACAATGAGCAGTTCTTC.